This paragraph covers one T cell receptor (beta chain) sequence. Antigen specificity is unknown. At one boundary the junction diverges from the germline segment, which might be a read error. These data are taken from a study of shared clonotypes between healthy human individuals. Notes on the study in general: An expected dependence of interdonor clonotype sharing on sequencing depth was noted.

Germline V gene sequence: CDR1 SSHAT, CDR2 FNYEAQ (reference sequence). CDR3 size: 15 residues. Clones were read by immunoSEQ multiplex PCR, and TCRdb kept only the in-frame ones, dropping some. The sample has approximately 500,000 clones; 81% are singletons. This clonotype was obtained from a woman in her forties in good health. Some clones in this sample may be carry-over from other donors' samples. The chain links TRBV7-7 to TRBJ2-7; 7 bases fit TRBD1. The sequenced sample was PBMCs. CDR3: CASSPGEGASYEQYF. The CDR3, as DNA: TGTGCTAGCAGCCCAGGTGAGGGGGCTTCCTACGAGCAGTACTTC.